This T cell receptor beta chain stems from a study of early T cells in non-severe SARS-CoV-2 infection (dated by TCRdb to 2020 to 2022). For context, the study as a whole: Because TCR sequencing relied on bulk RNA taken from unsorted whole blood, pairing of alpha and beta chains was not possible. On the study overall, not on this receptor specifically: VDJdb matching was skewed toward anti-spike CD8 responses, so virus-specific expansions were likely underestimated and private and CD4 specificities were missed.

From a lookup of the germline V gene, CDR1 and CDR2 are SGHAT and FQNNGV. V loses 5 bases of germline sequence and J loses 6 bases, and the interval between the two ends is 16 bases. From its cysteine to its phenylalanine, the CDR3 spans 14 amino acids. Only CDR3 DNA is held: 42 bases, read in frame from base 1. This was a case-control study nested in a cohort of healthcare workers in London, UK, who had nasopharyngeal swab PCR tests and blood samples taken every week. Between 23 and 31 March 2020, the week of the UK lockdown, healthcare workers were enrolled and then followed up weekly for as long as 16 weeks. This clonotype was observed many times. No cognate antigen has been identified for it. Base qualities are not recorded, but no much larger clone differs from it by a single base. The protocol used for the library was 5' RACE. TCRdb records NextSeq 500 as the sequencer. In the TCR library protocol, unique molecular identifiers were attached to individual cDNA molecules to correct for PCR bias and sequencing error. Both TCR alpha and beta chains were sequenced, and tight co-correlation was observed between alpha and beta sequence abundances in each sample. The study's processing was this. Decombinator V4 was used to annotate the V gene, J gene and CDR3 of the TCR sequences. TCRs were defined as expanded if a significant change between any two time points was detected under a Poisson model with p below 0.0001. TCR abundances were normalised to the total number of TCRs sequenced per sample and were expressed as counts per million. MAIT TCRs were defined by TRAV1-2 paired with TRAJ12, TRAJ20 or TRAJ33, and iNKT TCRs by TRAV10 paired with TRAJ18. VDJdb, accessed 1 November 2021, was searched for CMV, EBV and SARS-CoV-2 annotated TCRs, excluding TCRs annotated for multiple antigens. TCRdb trimmed public reads at Q25 via fastp, called clones via MiXCR and kept in-frame beta chains. Duplicate CDR3 protein sequences are folded into a single record with the most common DNA and genes. TCRdb, not the authors, supplied the V and J calls. Here the sample has 40,000 or so distinct CDR3 sequences; 11% occur a single time. The ten largest clones represent 20% to 25% of the sample.

This receptor chain uses TRBV11-2 and TRBJ1-1; D gene: possibly TRBD1, on 5 matching bases. Sequenced input: whole blood. This clonotype originated in an adult who was a healthcare worker with PCR-confirmed SARS-CoV-2 infection or an uninfected control (not recorded which). Read as DNA, the sequence is TGTGCCAGCAGCCCGTCGTGGGGGGGTGCTGAAGCTTTCTTT. Translated, it gives CASSPSWGGAEAFF.